This T cell receptor (beta chain) was identified during a study of T cell responses to AZD1222 COVID-19 vaccine. Sequencing used immunoSEQ multiplex PCR; TCRdb keeps in-frame clones, though not all of them. The sample includes 85,000 to 90,000 clones, roughly 87% of them seen just once. Of note for this clone: Its antigen is unknown.

Trimming shortened V by 8 bases and J by 2 bases, and 13 bases separated the two germline ends. CDR1 is MDHEN, CDR2 SYDVKM, per germline. The CDR3 has 13 residues. Study results and caveats: The study reported that nearly half of spike-specific TCRs target unmutated variant regions. It should be noted that donors were predominantly white British and more often female, and clonal diversity was possibly underestimated.

The chain combines TRBV28 with TRBJ2-7, with D maybe TRBD1 (6 bases). The starting material was peripheral blood, obtained 28 days after the second AZD1222 dose. This receptor was obtained from an adult who received the AZD1222 COVID-19 vaccine. The CDR3 coding sequence is TGTGCCAGCGGTGGACAGAACCCCTACGAGCAGTACTTC. It specifies CASGGQNPYEQYF.